The source of this T cell receptor beta chain is a study of response to subunit inactivated influenza vaccine. As to this clonotype: The antigen is unknown.

TCRdb ran MiXCR on the RT-PCR reads and lists one entry per CDR3 protein. This table holds around 750,000 distinct CDR3 sequences, approximately 22% found once. Study-wide results and limits: Few new T cells, the authors suggested, are recruited by each seasonal influenza vaccination.

This CDR3 has 15 amino acids. Germline values: CDR1 KGHSH, CDR2 LQKENI. V dropped 1 base and J dropped 0 bases, with 9 bases sitting between them. The TCR originated in a man in his fifties or sixties who received an inactivated influenza vaccine. Sequencing used PBMCs from blood, obtained 5 days after vaccination. The V and J genes are TRBV18 and TRBJ1-1; D is unclear. CDR3 nucleotide sequence: TGTGCCAGCTCACCACAAAACGGAATGAACACTGAAGCTTTCTTT. Translating it yields CASSPQNGMNTEAFF. Based on the CDR3 plus reference TRBV18 and TRBJ1-1, the full variable domain is NAGVMQNPRHLVRRRGQEARLRCSPMKGHSHVYWYRQLPEEGLKFMVYLQKENIIDESGMPKERFSAEFPKEGPSILRIQQVVRGDSAAYFCASSPQNGMNTEAFFGQGTRLTVV.